These T cell receptor beta chains were read from a single sample in a study of cytomegalovirus exposure and HLA in healthy donors. The assay was immunoSEQ multiplex PCR, and TCRdb's table has in-frame clones only and misses some. The repertoire has roughly 150,000 clones, roughly two thirds of them found once; the top ten carry 5% to 6.5%. The sequenced material came from PBMCs. The receptors originated from a woman younger than 35 in good health and CMV-seropositive. Both conserved end residues are part of each CDR3. Fields, in order: D gene, clone size, J gene, V gene, CDR3 length, CDR3 protein, CDR3 DNA. A D gene is named only where the DNA matches it firmly. The listing skips clone size in some rows; elsewhere it reads once, few, many or a size class.

D gene: TRBD1
clone size: .
J gene: TRBJ1-4
V gene: TRBV7-6
CDR3 length: 13
CDR3 protein: CASSPGTEEKLFF
CDR3 DNA: TGTGCCAGCAGCCCCGGGACAGAAGAAAAACTGTTTTTT

D gene: .
clone size: .
J gene: TRBJ1-3
V gene: TRBV7-9
CDR3 length: 16
CDR3 protein: CASSLADINSGNTIYF
CDR3 DNA: TGTGCCAGCAGCTTAGCGGACATCAACTCTGGAAACACCATATATTTT

D gene: TRBD1
clone size: .
J gene: TRBJ2-5
V gene: TRBV7-3
CDR3 length: 14
CDR3 protein: CASRRRQGAGTQYF
CDR3 DNA: TGTGCCAGCAGGCGAAGACAGGGGGCTGGGACCCAGTACTTC

D gene: TRBD1
clone size: .
J gene: TRBJ2-7
V gene: TRBV6-4
CDR3 length: 15
CDR3 protein: CASSDWTGDSYEQYF
CDR3 DNA: TGTGCCAGCAGTGACTGGACAGGAGACTCCTACGAGCAGTACTTC

D gene: .
clone size: .
J gene: TRBJ2-3
V gene: TRBV7-3
CDR3 length: 13
CDR3 protein: CASSPGGTDTQYF
CDR3 DNA: TGTGCCAGCAGCCCGGGAGGCACAGATACGCAGTATTTT

D gene: TRBD1
clone size: .
J gene: TRBJ1-6
V gene: TRBV4-1
CDR3 length: 16
CDR3 protein: CASSQETGTVNSPLHF
CDR3 DNA: TGCGCCAGCAGCCAAGAAACCGGGACAGTTAATTCACCCCTCCACTTT

D gene: .
clone size: .
J gene: TRBJ2-1
V gene: TRBV29-1
CDR3 length: 10
CDR3 protein: CSVGGNEQFF
CDR3 DNA: TGCAGCGTAGGGGGCAATGAGCAGTTCTTC

D gene: .
clone size: .
J gene: TRBJ2-5
V gene: TRBV15
CDR3 length: 12
CDR3 protein: CATSRDTRDQYF
CDR3 DNA: TGTGCCACCAGCAGAGACACTAGGGACCAGTACTTC

D gene: .
clone size: .
J gene: TRBJ1-1
V gene: TRBV6-1
CDR3 length: 14
CDR3 protein: CASSWTAMNTEAFF
CDR3 DNA: TGTGCCAGCAGCTGGACAGCTATGAACACTGAAGCTTTCTTT

D gene: TRBD2
clone size: .
J gene: TRBJ2-3
V gene: TRBV5-1
CDR3 length: 16
CDR3 protein: CASSVTSGGRGDTQYF
CDR3 DNA: TGCGCCAGCAGCGTTACTAGCGGGGGGCGCGGAGATACGCAGTATTTT

D gene: TRBD2
clone size: .
J gene: TRBJ2-7
V gene: TRBV6-1
CDR3 length: 15
CDR3 protein: CASSETLAGAYEQYF
CDR3 DNA: TGTGCCAGCAGTGAAACACTAGCGGGGGCCTACGAGCAGTACTTC

D gene: TRBD1
clone size: once
J gene: TRBJ1-5
V gene: TRBV7-9
CDR3 length: 15
CDR3 protein: CASSLGQGANQPQHF
CDR3 DNA: TGTGCCAGCAGCTTAGGACAGGGGGCAAATCAGCCCCAGCATTTT

D gene: TRBD1
clone size: .
J gene: TRBJ2-7
V gene: TRBV9
CDR3 length: 14
CDR3 protein: CASSPPDRNHEQYF
CDR3 DNA: TGTGCCAGCAGCCCTCCGGACAGGAACCACGAGCAGTACTTC

D gene: TRBD2
clone size: .
J gene: TRBJ2-7
V gene: TRBV7-9
CDR3 length: 14
CDR3 protein: CASSSRGASYEQYF
CDR3 DNA: TGTGCCAGCAGCTCGCGGGGGGCCTCCTACGAGCAGTACTTC

D gene: TRBD1
clone size: .
J gene: TRBJ1-2
V gene: TRBV4-2
CDR3 length: 16
CDR3 protein: CASSQDWQGARYGYTF
CDR3 DNA: TGTGCCAGCAGCCAAGATTGGCAGGGGGCGCGTTATGGCTACACCTTC

D gene: TRBD2
clone size: .
J gene: TRBJ2-5
V gene: TRBV11-2
CDR3 length: 15
CDR3 protein: CASSPWGGDQETQYF
CDR3 DNA: TGTGCCAGCAGCCCCTGGGGGGGGGACCAAGAGACCCAGTACTTC

D gene: TRBD1
clone size: .
J gene: TRBJ1-5
V gene: TRBV12-5
CDR3 length: 16
CDR3 protein: CASGHTTGGENQPQHF
CDR3 DNA: TGTGCTAGTGGTCATACGACAGGGGGAGAAAATCAGCCCCAGCATTTT

D gene: .
clone size: .
J gene: TRBJ2-5
V gene: TRBV19
CDR3 length: 18
CDR3 protein: CASSSGAAVSSWQETQYF
CDR3 DNA: TGTGCCAGTAGTAGTGGGGCGGCGGTAAGCTCGTGGCAAGAGACCCAGTACTTC

D gene: .
clone size: .
J gene: TRBJ2-5
V gene: TRBV25-1
CDR3 length: 11
CDR3 protein: CASTTGETQYF
CDR3 DNA: TGTGCCAGCACAACAGGAGAGACCCAGTACTTC

D gene: .
clone size: .
J gene: TRBJ2-2
V gene: TRBV7-2
CDR3 length: 13
CDR3 protein: CASSVLATGELFF
CDR3 DNA: TGTGCCAGCAGCGTTCTAGCAACCGGGGAGCTGTTTTTT

D gene: TRBD1
clone size: few
J gene: TRBJ1-2
V gene: TRBV7-8
CDR3 length: 14
CDR3 protein: CASSLASDRGGYTF
CDR3 DNA: TGTGCCAGCAGCTTAGCTTCGGACAGGGGTGGCTACACCTTC

D gene: .
clone size: .
J gene: TRBJ2-7
V gene: TRBV5-6
CDR3 length: 17
CDR3 protein: CASSLGVTLIGAYEQYF
CDR3 DNA: TGTGCCAGCAGCTTGGGGGTGACCCTAATAGGAGCCTACGAGCAGTACTTC